A single sample gave rise to the 23 T cell receptor beta chains below, sequenced in a study of CD8 T cells in Susac syndrome. About 0.5 to 1 ug RNA was reverse transcribed with random hexamers. TCRdb used MiXCR to reprocess the immunoSEQ multiplex PCR reads, holding one entry per CDR3 protein. Altogether 250,000 to 300,000 distinct CDR3 sequences are present, about 88% being singletons, with the ten largest covering 0.11%. The sample taken for sequencing was CD8+ T cells from PBMCs. The receptors here all came from a human donor with multiple sclerosis.

The chain has TRBV20-1 and TRBJ1-2; D is unclear. CDR1 is DFQATT and CDR2 is SNEGSKA in the germline V gene (reference sequence). This CDR3 is 15 amino acids long. With 0 bases removed from V and 8 bases from J, the gap between germline ends came to 19 bases. The CDR3 loop is CSARDHGKANGGYTF. The CDR3 DNA reads as TGCAGTGCTAGAGATCACGGGAAAGCTAATGGAGGCTACACCTTC.

The V call is TRBV12-3 or TRBV12-4, the J call TRBJ1-6; tentatively, D is TRBD1 (5 bases). V shed 6 bases and J shed 9 bases, with 15 bases lying between them. The CDR3 loop spans 14 amino acids. The CDR3: CASRPWEGFSPLHF. CDR3 DNA: TGTGCCAGCAGGCCCTGGGAGGGGTTTTCACCCCTCCACTTT.

This clonotype appeared a few times. The V call is TRBV28, the J call TRBJ2-1; D not certain. Per germline, CDR1 MDHEN and CDR2 SYDVKM. V lost 5 bases, J lost 4 bases, and 6 bases lay in between. The CDR3 length is 12 residues. CDR3 in DNA: TGTGCCAGCAGTATTATTTACAATGAGCAGTTCTTC. Its protein product is CASSIIYNEQFF.

This sequence joins TRBV28 and TRBJ2-7, with a possible D match to TRBD1 (6 bases). Trimming pared 5 bases from V and 1 base from J, leaving 12 bases between. Germline-derived CDR1 and CDR2 are MDHEN and SYDVKM. The CDR3 loop spans 14 amino acids. The CDR3 nucleotides are TGTGCCAGCAGTCGAGTAGGGGGTTCCTACGAGCAGTACTTC. It yields the protein CASSRVGGSYEQYF.

This rearrangement joins TRBV10-3 to TRBJ2-4, with 11 positions matching TRBD2. The V and J ends lost 10 bases and 9 bases, in that order; junction bases with no gene match: 20. This CDR3 has 17 residues. Germline assignment: CDR1 ENHRY and CDR2 SYGVKD. CDR3 DNA sequence: TGTGCCACCTCATCAATTGATAGCGGGAGGGCGGAGGGCATTCAGTACTTC. Protein product: CATSSIDSGRAEGIQYF.

Here the CDR3 reads CASSFPLRERYNEQFF. CDR3 in DNA: TGTGCCAGCAGTTTCCCATTGCGGGAGCGGTACAATGAGCAGTTCTTC. The V gene is TRBV28, the J gene TRBJ2-1, with TRBD2 matching 7 bases. Per germline, CDR1 MDHEN and CDR2 SYDVKM. V was pared by 3 bases and J by 4 bases, with 9 bases of the junction left unmatched. The CDR3 runs to 16 residues.

Note on this clonotype: The junction differs from germline at one of its ends, possibly a read error. CDR3 region: CATSGGSSYEQYF. CDR3 nucleotide sequence: TGTGCCACCAGCGGAGGGAGCTCCTACGAGCAGTACTTC. The V gene is TRBV4-2, the J gene TRBJ2-7; TRBD2 might be the D (6 bases). This CDR3 region has 13 residues. The V gene's germline CDR1 is LGHNA and CDR2 YNFKEQ.

V usage is TRBV7-3 and J usage is TRBJ2-5; D may correspond to TRBD1 or TRBD2 (5 bases each). V was shortened by 2 bases and J by 5 bases, with 9 bases between the two germline ends. The germline gives CDR1 SGHTA, CDR2 FQGTGA. CDR3 length equals 13 residues. CDR3 sequence (DNA): TGTGCCAGCAGCTTAGCAGGGACGGAGACCCAGTACTTC. It is translated as CASSLAGTETQYF.

With regard to this clonotype: One end of the junction varies from germline; a read error may be responsible. The rearrangement joins TRBV2 to TRBJ1-6; D is undetermined. The CDR3 has 13 amino acids. The germline CDR1 and CDR2 sequences are SNHLY and FYNNEI. Here the CDR3 reads CATTPPAASALHF. CDR3 bases: TGTGCCACAACTCCCCCGGCCGCTTCAGCCCTCCACTTT. Filled out from reference TRBV2 and TRBJ1-6, the complete variable domain reads EPEVTQTPSHQVTQMGQEVILRCVPISNHLYFYWYRQILGQKVEFLVSFYNNEISEKSEIFDDQFSVERPDGSNFTLKIRSTKLEDSAMYFCATTPPAASALHFGNGTRLTVT.

The chain uses TRBV9 and TRBJ2-5; 9 positions agree with TRBD2. Germline V lookup: CDR1 SGDLS, CDR2 YYNGEE. Trimming at V came to 4 bases and at J to 5 bases, leaving 9 bases not matched to a gene. There are 15 residues in the CDR3. The CDR3 coding sequence is TGTGCCAGCAGCCTGGGCGGGAGGGCAGTGGAGACCCAGTACTTC. Residues: CASSLGGRAVETQYF.

The chain combines TRBV20-1 with TRBJ2-1; D remains ambiguous. Trimming stripped 2 bases from V and 6 bases from J, with 5 bases between. Per the germline V gene, CDR1 is DFQATT and CDR2 is SNEGSKA (reference sequence). The CDR3 extends over 11 amino acids. The CDR3: CSARLLNEQFF. The CDR3 nucleotides read TGCAGTGCTAGATTGCTCAATGAGCAGTTCTTC.

The chain carries TRBV6-5 and TRBJ1-2; 7 bases map to TRBD1. Germline-derived CDR1 and CDR2 are MNHEY and SVGAGI. The CDR3 has 15 amino acids. V lost 3 bases to trimming and J lost 6 bases; unmatched junction nucleotides: 10. The CDR3 nucleotides read TGTGCCAGCAGTTATTCTCCACAGGGGATGAATGGCTACACCTTC. It is translated as CASSYSPQGMNGYTF.

This chain links TRBV28 with TRBJ1-1; no definite D call. The CDR3 sequence is 13 residues long. V shed 3 bases and J shed 1 base, with 6 bases lying between them. CDR1 is MDHEN, CDR2 SYDVKM, per germline. Here the CDR3 DNA reads TGTGCCAGCAGTTTCTACGGGAACACTGAAGCTTTCTTT. Its translation: CASSFYGNTEAFF.

The chain has TRBV10-3 and TRBJ2-1; 7 nucleotides agree with TRBD1. The V and J ends lost 11 bases and 8 bases, in that order; junction bases with no gene match: 18. This CDR3 spans 15 amino acids. Germline V lookup: CDR1 ENHRY, CDR2 SYGVKD. In nucleotides, the CDR3 is TGTGCCGTAAAGAAGGGGACAGAACTACAATATGAGCAGTTCTTC. Protein: CAVKKGTELQYEQFF.

The chain links TRBV3-1 to TRBJ2-3, with 9 bases lining up with TRBD2. There are 18 residues in the CDR3. V lost 0 bases to trimming and J lost 2 bases; unmatched junction nucleotides: 9. Looked up from germline, CDR1 is LGHDT and CDR2 is YNNKEL (reference sequence). The chain's CDR3 is CASSQDPPTSGYTDTQYF. CDR3 sequence (DNA): TGTGCCAGCAGCCAAGACCCCCCCACTAGCGGGTACACAGATACGCAGTATTTT.

The genes are TRBV20-1 and TRBJ1-2; D is unclear. The CDR3 is 11 residues long. V was cut by 1 base and J by 8 bases, with 8 bases left in between. Germline assignment: CDR1 DFQATT and CDR2 SNEGSKA (reference sequence). In DNA, the CDR3 is TGCAGTGCTAGAGCCGGGGTAGGCTACACCTTC. It is translated as CSARAGVGYTF.

The chain uses TRBV28 and TRBJ2-3; 14 bases are a match to TRBD2. CDR1 and CDR2 (germline): MDHEN, SYDVKM. J lost 2 bases, V lost 5 bases, and 6 bases had no gene match. The CDR3 runs 17 residues. In DNA, the CDR3 is TGTGCCAGCAGTCAAGGACTAGCGGGAGGCCCCACAGATACGCAGTATTTT. Translation gives CASSQGLAGGPTDTQYF.

The rearrangement uses TRBV2 and TRBJ1-4; D remains unclear. The V gene's germline CDR1 is SNHLY and CDR2 FYNNEI. There are 16 residues in the CDR3. Trimming cost V 2 bases and J 2 bases, with 12 bases left between them. CDR3 in amino acids: CASSEFWVSTNEKLFF. The CDR3 coding sequence is TGTGCCAGCAGTGAATTTTGGGTTTCGACTAATGAAAAACTGTTTTTT.

This chain uses TRBV20-1 with TRBJ2-7; the D gene is possibly TRBD1 (7 bases). CDR1 DFQATT and CDR2 SNEGSKA come from the germline V gene (reference sequence). With 3 bases removed from V and 2 bases from J, the gap between germline ends came to 20 bases. The CDR3 is 16 amino acids. CDR3 protein: CSASSRIGGGPYEQYF. In nucleotides, the CDR3 is TGCAGTGCTAGCTCGAGGATCGGAGGGGGCCCCTACGAGCAGTACTTC.

The CDR3 DNA reads TGTGCCAGCAGCCACCCGGACAAGAACACTGAAGCTTTCTTT. It specifies CASSHPDKNTEAFF. The rearrangement joins TRBV4-2 to TRBJ1-1, with TRBD1 as a possible D gene (5 bases). Germline V lookup: CDR1 LGHNA, CDR2 YNFKEQ. V dropped 3 bases and J dropped 1 base, with 9 bases sitting between them. The CDR3 runs 14 residues.

This chain uses TRBV7-9 with TRBJ2-4; 10 bases fit TRBD2. This CDR3 region has 15 residues. Germline-derived CDR1 and CDR2 are SEHNR and FQNEAQ (reference sequence). V lost 5 bases and J lost 8; bases outside the gene matches: 9. CDR3 nucleotides: TGTGCCAGCAGCCCTCCTTCTAGCGGGAGTGACATTCAGTACTTC. Translated, it gives CASSPPSSGSDIQYF.

This clonotype has a handful of counts. The rearrangement links TRBV7-2 to TRBJ1-2, with no clear D. The germline gives CDR1 SGHTA, CDR2 FQGNSA. Trimming shortened V by 2 bases and J by 2 bases, and 6 bases separated the two germline ends. The CDR3 loop spans 13 amino acids. This chain's CDR3 is CASSLQNNYGYTF. The CDR3 DNA follows: TGTGCCAGCAGCTTACAGAACAACTATGGCTACACCTTC.

The chain recombines TRBV15 with TRBJ2-1; 14 bases fit TRBD2. This CDR3 comprises 16 residues. V shed 1 base and J 7 bases; nucleotides not matched to a gene: 3. Germline values: CDR1 LNHNV, CDR2 YYDKDF (reference sequence). CDR3 region: CATSRARTSGRNEQFF. Here the CDR3 DNA reads TGTGCCACCAGCAGAGCTCGGACTAGCGGGAGGAATGAGCAGTTCTTC.